This T cell receptor beta chain is from a study of blood T cell repertoires in COVID-19. Study-level background: COVID-19 samples from acute and convalescent phases originated in the United States, Italy and Spain. Sample material is recorded as cDNA or gDNA derived from T cells, B-cell-depleted T cells, or PBMCs.

V shed 3 bases, J shed 14 bases, and the junction held 17 bases outside the gene matches. Per the germline V gene, CDR1 is LNHDA and CDR2 is SQIVND (reference sequence). The CDR3 length is 17 residues. The data were produced by immunoSEQ multiplex PCR, yet TCRdb's version contains in-frame clones alone and is incomplete. The repertoire holds 300,000 to 350,000 clones, with around 87% as singletons. The rearrangement uses TRBV19 and TRBJ1-6, with TRBD1 identical over 9 bases. Sequenced input: PBMCs or T cells enriched from blood (not recorded which). The origin of this receptor is a woman younger than 30 with acute COVID-19. CDR3 residues: CASSIALPGQGTRALHF. As DNA, the CDR3 is TGTGCCAGTAGTATTGCCTTACCGGGACAGGGCACGAGGGCCCTCCACTTT.